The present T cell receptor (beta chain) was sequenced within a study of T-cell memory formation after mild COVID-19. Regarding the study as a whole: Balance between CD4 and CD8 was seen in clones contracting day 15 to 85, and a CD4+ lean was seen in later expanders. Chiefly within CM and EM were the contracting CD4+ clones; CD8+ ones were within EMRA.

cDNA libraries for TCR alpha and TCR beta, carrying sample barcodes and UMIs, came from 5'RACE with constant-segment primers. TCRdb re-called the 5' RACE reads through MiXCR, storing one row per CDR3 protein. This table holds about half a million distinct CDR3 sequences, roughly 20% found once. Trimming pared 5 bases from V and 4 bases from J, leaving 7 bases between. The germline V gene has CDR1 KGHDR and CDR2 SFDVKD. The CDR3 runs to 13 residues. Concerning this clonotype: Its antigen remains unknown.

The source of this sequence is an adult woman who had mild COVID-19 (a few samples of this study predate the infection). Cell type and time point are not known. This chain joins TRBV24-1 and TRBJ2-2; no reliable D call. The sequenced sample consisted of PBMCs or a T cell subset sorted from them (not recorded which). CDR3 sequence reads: CATSAQPTGELFF. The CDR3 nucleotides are TGTGCCACCAGTGCACAGCCCACCGGGGAGCTGTTTTTT.